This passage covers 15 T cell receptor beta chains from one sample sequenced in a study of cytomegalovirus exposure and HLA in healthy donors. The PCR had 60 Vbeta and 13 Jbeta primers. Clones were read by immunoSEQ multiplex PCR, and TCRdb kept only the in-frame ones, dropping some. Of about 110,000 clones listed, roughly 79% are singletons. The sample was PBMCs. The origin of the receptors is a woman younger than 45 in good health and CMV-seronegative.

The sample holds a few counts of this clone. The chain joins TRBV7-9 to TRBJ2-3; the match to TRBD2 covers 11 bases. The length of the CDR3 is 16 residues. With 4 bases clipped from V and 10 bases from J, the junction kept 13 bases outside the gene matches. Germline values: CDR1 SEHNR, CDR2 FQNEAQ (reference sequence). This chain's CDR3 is CASSSPGSGRAQSQYF. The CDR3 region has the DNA TGTGCCAGCAGCTCGCCTGGTAGCGGGAGGGCCCAGTCGCAGTATTTT.

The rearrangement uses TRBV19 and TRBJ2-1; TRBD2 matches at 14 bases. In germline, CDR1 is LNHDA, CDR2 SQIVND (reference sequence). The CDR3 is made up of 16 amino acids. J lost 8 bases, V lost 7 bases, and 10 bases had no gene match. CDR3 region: CASTSTGTSGSDEQFF. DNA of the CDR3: TGTGCCAGTACCTCAACCGGGACTAGCGGGAGTGATGAGCAGTTCTTC.

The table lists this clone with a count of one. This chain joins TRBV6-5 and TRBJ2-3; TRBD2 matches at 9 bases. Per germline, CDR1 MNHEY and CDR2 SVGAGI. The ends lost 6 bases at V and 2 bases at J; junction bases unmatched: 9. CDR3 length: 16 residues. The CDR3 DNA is TGTGCCAGCAGCTACGTAGCGGGAGAGTACACAGATACGCAGTATTTT. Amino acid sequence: CASSYVAGEYTDTQYF.

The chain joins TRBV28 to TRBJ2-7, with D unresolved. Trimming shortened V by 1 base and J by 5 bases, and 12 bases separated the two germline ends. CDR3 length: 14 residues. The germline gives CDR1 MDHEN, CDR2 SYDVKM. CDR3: CASSLSSAQDEQYF. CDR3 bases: TGTGCCAGCAGTTTATCTTCGGCCCAGGACGAGCAGTACTTC. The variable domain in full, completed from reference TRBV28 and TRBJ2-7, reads DVKVTQSSRYLVKRTGEKVFLECVQDMDHENMFWYRQDPGLGLRLIYFSYDVKMKEKGDIPEGYSVSREKKERFSLILESASTNQTSMYLCASSLSSAQDEQYFGPGTRLTVT.

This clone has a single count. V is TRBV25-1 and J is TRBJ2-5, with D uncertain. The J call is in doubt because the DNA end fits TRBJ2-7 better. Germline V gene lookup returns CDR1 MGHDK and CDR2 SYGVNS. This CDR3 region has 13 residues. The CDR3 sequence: CASSEGRSYEQYF. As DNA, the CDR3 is TGTGCCAGCAGTGAAGGTCGGAGCTACGAGCAGTACTTC.

The CDR3, as DNA: TGTGCCCGACCGAAGCCTACTTACAGGGACCCGGGCTACACCTTC. Translating gives CARPKPTYRDPGYTF. The chain employs TRBV19 and TRBJ1-2, with D tentatively TRBD1 (6 bases). V was pared by 11 bases and J by 8 bases, with 27 bases between. This CDR3 is 15 amino acids long. The germline gives CDR1 LNHDA, CDR2 SQIVND (reference sequence).

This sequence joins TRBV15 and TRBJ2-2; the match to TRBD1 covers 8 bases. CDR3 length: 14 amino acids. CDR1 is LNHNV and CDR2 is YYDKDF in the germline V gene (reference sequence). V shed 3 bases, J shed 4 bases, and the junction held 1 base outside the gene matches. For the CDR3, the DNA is TGTGCCACCAGCAGGACAGGGGCCACCGGGGAGCTGTTTTTT. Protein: CATSRTGATGELFF.

The CDR3 is CASSYSGRVLTDTQYF. Here the CDR3 DNA reads TGTGCCAGCAGCTATAGCGGGAGGGTACTTACAGATACGCAGTATTTT. The V and J genes are TRBV7-9 and TRBJ2-3, with 11 bases aligning to TRBD2. The germline V gene encodes CDR1 SEHNR and CDR2 FQNEAQ (reference sequence). With V trimmed by 4 bases and J by 3 bases, 6 bases remained unmatched. The CDR3 covers 16 residues.

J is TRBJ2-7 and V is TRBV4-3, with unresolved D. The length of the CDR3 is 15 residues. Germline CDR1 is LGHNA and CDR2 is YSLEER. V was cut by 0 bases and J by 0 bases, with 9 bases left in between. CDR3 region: CASSQDYLSSYEQYF. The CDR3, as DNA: TGCGCCAGCAGCCAAGATTATCTAAGCTCCTACGAGCAGTACTTC.

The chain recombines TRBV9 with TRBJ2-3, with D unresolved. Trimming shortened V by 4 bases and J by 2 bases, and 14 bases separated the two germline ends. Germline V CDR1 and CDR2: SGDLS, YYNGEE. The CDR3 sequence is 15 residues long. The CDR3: CASSPPVSPTDTQYF. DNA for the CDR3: TGTGCCAGCAGCCCCCCGGTCTCCCCCACAGATACGCAGTATTTT.

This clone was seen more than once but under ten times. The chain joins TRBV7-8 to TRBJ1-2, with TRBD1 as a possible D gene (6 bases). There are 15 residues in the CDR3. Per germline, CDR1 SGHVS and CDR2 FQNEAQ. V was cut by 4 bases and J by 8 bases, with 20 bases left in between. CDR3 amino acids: CASSSRRPGEGGYTF. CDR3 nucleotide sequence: TGTGCCAGCAGCTCAAGGAGGCCAGGGGAAGGGGGCTACACCTTC. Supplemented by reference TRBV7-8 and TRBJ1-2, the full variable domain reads GAGVSQSPRYKVAKRGQDVALRCDPISGHVSLFWYQQALGQGPEFLTYFQNEAQLDKSGLPSDRFFAERPEGSVSTLKIQRTQQEDSAVYLCASSSRRPGEGGYTFGSGTRLTVV.

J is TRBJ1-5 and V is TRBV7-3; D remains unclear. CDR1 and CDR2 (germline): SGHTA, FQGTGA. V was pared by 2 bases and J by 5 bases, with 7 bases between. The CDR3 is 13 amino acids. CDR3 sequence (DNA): TGTGCCAGCAGCTTAGTAGTATATCAGCCCCAGCATTTT. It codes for CASSLVVYQPQHF.

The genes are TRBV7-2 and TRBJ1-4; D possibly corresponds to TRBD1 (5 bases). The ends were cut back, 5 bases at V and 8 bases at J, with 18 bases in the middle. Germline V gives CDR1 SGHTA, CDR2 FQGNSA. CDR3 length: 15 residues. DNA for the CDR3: TGTGCCAGCAGCCGCGGGGGTAGGGCGGGGGAAAAACTGTTTTTT. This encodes CASSRGGRAGEKLFF.

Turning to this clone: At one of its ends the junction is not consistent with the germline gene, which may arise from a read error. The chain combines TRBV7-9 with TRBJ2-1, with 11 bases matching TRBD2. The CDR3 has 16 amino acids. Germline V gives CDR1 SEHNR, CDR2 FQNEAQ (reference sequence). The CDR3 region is CSSSALAGGPNNEQFF. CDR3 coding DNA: TGTTCCAGCAGCGCCTTAGCGGGAGGGCCAAACAATGAGCAGTTCTTC.

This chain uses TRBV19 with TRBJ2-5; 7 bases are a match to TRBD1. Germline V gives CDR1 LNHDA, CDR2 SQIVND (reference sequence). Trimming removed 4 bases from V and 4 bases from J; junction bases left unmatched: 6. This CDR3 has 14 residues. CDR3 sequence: CASSKNNRGETQYF. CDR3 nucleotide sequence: TGTGCCAGTAGTAAAAACAACAGGGGAGAGACCCAGTACTTC.